These T cell receptor beta chains were read from a single sample in a study of cytomegalovirus exposure and HLA in healthy donors. Method: immunoSEQ multiplex PCR; TCRdb's copy keeps in-frame clones and lacks some. The sample holds 150,000 to 190,000 clones, roughly four fifths seen once. Sequencing was performed on PBMCs. These receptors were taken from a man younger than 30 in good health and CMV-seronegative. The CDR3 runs from the conserved cysteine through the conserved F or W. Fields, in order: V gene, J gene, D gene, clone size, CDR3 protein, CDR3 DNA. A D gene is named only where the DNA matches it firmly. Clone size, where shown, is once, few, many, or a class for clones that have expanded.

TRBV18	TRBJ2-7	TRBD2	once	CASSPQTSRRGEQYF	TGTGCCAGCTCACCACAGACTAGCCGGAGGGGAGAGCAGTACTTC
TRBV5-1	TRBJ2-1	TRBD1	few	CASDDRDRGPNEQFF	TGCGCCAGCGACGATCGGGACAGGGGGCCCAATGAGCAGTTCTTC
TRBV5-1	TRBJ2-5	TRBD2	-	CASSGASGFQETQYF	TGCGCCAGCAGTGGGGCTAGCGGGTTCCAAGAGACCCAGTACTTC
TRBV2	TRBJ2-5	-	-	CASMSGLIQETQYF	TGTGCCAGCATGAGCGGGCTGATCCAAGAGACCCAGTACTTC
TRBV6-5	TRBJ1-1	-	-	CASSLMEETEAFF	TGTGCCAGCAGTTTGATGGAGGAGACTGAAGCTTTCTTT
TRBV6-5	TRBJ2-7	TRBD1	few	CASSRGQGGYEQYF	TGTGCCAGCAGCCGCGGACAGGGCGGGTACGAGCAGTACTTC
TRBV9	TRBJ2-5	TRBD2	-	CASSPRQRGETQYF	TGTGCCAGCAGCCCCCGCCAGCGGGGGGAGACCCAGTACTTC
TRBV28	TRBJ2-1	-	once	CASSGHRGRGKSYNEQFF	TGTGCCAGCAGCGGTCATAGAGGCAGGGGAAAGTCTTACAATGAGCAGTTCTTC
TRBV19	TRBJ2-3	-	-	CASSTVDTDTQYF	TGTGCCAGTAGTACGGTCGACACAGATACGCAGTATTTT
TRBV9	TRBJ2-1	TRBD1	-	CASTRRDSLIEQFF	TGTGCCAGCACCCGCCGGGACAGCCTAATTGAGCAGTTCTTC
TRBV5-1	TRBJ2-7	TRBD1	-	CASSQTGTGASEQYF	TGCGCCAGCAGCCAGACCGGGACAGGGGCCTCCGAGCAGTACTTC
TRBV29-1	TRBJ1-2	-	-	CSVVPLNGGNYGYTF	TGCAGCGTTGTACCCTTGAACGGAGGGAACTATGGCTACACCTTC
TRBV28	TRBJ1-1	-	-	CASSRVDTEAFF	TGTGCCAGCAGTCGAGTGGACACTGAAGCTTTCTTT
TRBV15	TRBJ2-1	-	-	CATSRAGPTYNEQFF	TGTGCCACCAGCAGAGCAGGGCCGACCTACAATGAGCAGTTCTTC
TRBV5-4	TRBJ1-1	-	-	CASRADYMNTEAFF	TGTGCCAGCAGGGCGGATTACATGAACACCGAAGCTTTCTTT
TRBV28	TRBJ1-2	-	-	CASRTGNYGYTF	TGTGCCAGCAGGACGGGGAACTATGGCTACACCTTC
TRBV2	TRBJ2-2	-	-	CATQGNTGELFF	TGTGCCACCCAGGGAAACACCGGGGAGCTGTTTTTT
TRBV27	TRBJ1-1	TRBD1	-	CASSYRGPTEAFF	TGTGCCAGCAGTTACAGGGGGCCCACTGAAGCTTTCTTT
TRBV25-1	TRBJ2-1	-	-	CASSAWGDEQFF	TGTGCCAGCAGTGCGTGGGGGGATGAGCAGTTCTTC
TRBV4-3	TRBJ2-6	TRBD1	-	CASSQADRGPNVLTF	TGCGCCAGCAGCCAAGCGGACAGGGGGCCCAACGTCCTGACTTTC
TRBV10-3	TRBJ1-2	-	-	CAISEDPWAGYTF	TGTGCCATCAGTGAAGATCCATGGGCTGGCTACACCTTC
TRBV23-1	TRBJ2-6	-	few	CASSLAWQGGSGANVLTF	TGCGCCAGCAGTCTGGCTTGGCAGGGGGGCTCTGGGGCCAACGTCCTGACTTTC
TRBV4-3	TRBJ2-5	TRBD2	-	CASSQDRPSGQETQYF	TGCGCCAGCAGCCAAGATCGGCCTAGCGGCCAAGAGACCCAGTACTTC
TRBV27	TRBJ2-7	-	-	CASSASGSSPYEQYF	TGTGCCAGCAGTGCCTCGGGATCTTCCCCTTACGAGCAGTACTTC
TRBV27	TRBJ1-5	-	-	CASSFYSNQPQHF	TGTGCCAGCAGTTTCTATAGCAACCAGCCCCAGCATTTT
TRBV28	TRBJ2-1	TRBD2	-	CASRGRGRRTSDNEQFF	TGTGCCAGCAGGGGCCGGGGGAGACGGACTAGCGACAATGAGCAGTTCTTC
TRBV7-9	TRBJ2-2	-	-	CSSSLDGYSGKTGELFF	TGTTCCAGCAGCTTAGACGGGTATAGCGGAAAAACCGGGGAGCTGTTTTTT
TRBV27	TRBJ2-7	TRBD1	-	CASSLSGTGGTYEQYF	TGTGCCAGCAGTTTATCGGGGACAGGGGGTACCTACGAGCAGTACTTC
TRBV6-5	TRBJ2-5	-	-	CASSGRGARQETQYF	TGTGCCAGCAGTGGTCGTGGGGCCAGACAAGAGACCCAGTACTTC